The entry that follows covers one TCR beta chain sequence. V dropped 4 bases and J dropped 0 bases, with 11 bases sitting between them. The CDR3 sequence is 14 residues long. The germline CDR1 and CDR2 sequences are SGHNT and YYREEE (reference sequence). This specimen comes from a study of blood T cell repertoires in COVID-19. Background on the study: In each case, the material was cDNA or gDNA derived from T cells, B-cell-depleted T cells, or PBMCs.

Original data processing: For nucleated cells, counts were estimated from reference gene primer amplification. TCRdb keeps only in-frame clones here, not all; method: immunoSEQ multiplex PCR. The V and J calls and clone size were taken over from that table, and D and trimming were inferred from the DNA. Of roughly 100,000 clones in the sample, around 84% are singletons; the top ten hold about 12%. This sequence was found in a human donor in a cohort sampled during active COVID-19. Sequencing input: peripheral blood. The gene calls are TRBV5-4 and TRBJ2-7; tentatively, D is TRBD2 (6 bases). The CDR3 reads CASSPRDGSYEQYF. CDR3 nucleotide sequence: TGTGCCAGCAGCCCGCGGGACGGCTCCTACGAGCAGTACTTC.